This record covers a single T cell receptor beta chain. The data were obtained in a study of OX40 agonist ivuxolimab in advanced cancers. Sequencing was performed with immunoSEQ multiplex PCR; in TCRdb, only in-frame clones are kept and a portion is missing. The sample contains some 58,000 clones, approximately 91% of which appear only once. V was cut by 4 bases and J by 0 bases, with 15 bases left in between. The CDR3 covers 16 residues. Germline V lookup: CDR1 SGHAT, CDR2 FQNNGV. This chain links TRBV11-2 with TRBJ1-1, with D unclear. The specimen comprised CD4+ or CD8+ T cells sorted from blood, sampled in a trial of the OX40 agonist ivuxolimab. This TCR was sampled from an adult with an advanced solid tumor such as melanoma, head and neck, liver or kidney cancer. The CDR3 protein is CASSSLRPSVNTEAFF. The DNA of the CDR3 is TGTGCCAGCAGCTCCCTAAGGCCCAGCGTGAACACTGAAGCTTTCTTT.